One sample yielded the 17 T cell receptor beta chains listed below, sequenced in a study of blood T cell repertoires in COVID-19. The protocol was immunoSEQ multiplex PCR, while the TCRdb copy is restricted to in-frame clones and leaves out a portion. The table shows about 150,000 clones, with 75% to 90% occurring only once. The specimen was PBMCs or T cells enriched from blood (not recorded which). The receptors were sampled from a man between 65 and 85 years old who had been exposed to COVID-19.

The rearrangement joins TRBV5-1 to TRBJ2-5, with 7 bases lining up with TRBD2. Germline CDR1 and CDR2: SGHRS and YFSETQ. The trim removed 0 bases at V and 2 bases at J, leaving 4 bases unmatched. This CDR3 is 15 amino acids long. The CDR3 loop is CASSLAPSGQETQYF. The CDR3 DNA reads as TGCGCCAGCAGCTTGGCGCCTAGCGGACAAGAGACCCAGTACTTC.

This clone was recorded a few times. The rearrangement uses TRBV21-1 and TRBJ2-1; no DNA check was done on the table's D call, TRBD2. TRBV21-1 is listed as a pseudogene. The CDR3 contains 16 residues. CDR3 loop: CASSPGGTDSYNEQFF. Written as DNA, the CDR3 is TGTGCCAGCAGTCCGGGGGGGACCGATTCCTACAATGAGCAGTTCTTC.

CDR3 sequence: CASTGRAHGYTF. CDR3 DNA: TGTGCCAGCACGGGCAGGGCACATGGCTACACCTTC. The rearrangement uses TRBV2 and TRBJ1-2, with D maybe TRBD1 (5 bases). The V end was cut by 7 bases, the J end by 6 bases, with 12 bases between. The V gene's germline CDR1 is SNHLY and CDR2 FYNNEI. This CDR3 contains 12 residues.

This clone was seen a few times. The chain combines TRBV5-1 with TRBJ2-3; 8 nucleotides agree with TRBD1. V shed 0 bases, J shed 0 bases, and the junction held 6 bases outside the gene matches. Germline CDR1 is SGHRS and CDR2 is YFSETQ. This CDR3 has 17 amino acids. The CDR3 DNA reads TGCGCCAGCAGCTTGGGTGGACAGGGTCCAAGCACAGATACGCAGTATTTT. It encodes CASSLGGQGPSTDTQYF. Variable domain in full (rest from reference TRBV5-1 and TRBJ2-3): KAGVTQTPRYLIKTRGQQVTLSCSPISGHRSVSWYQQTPGQGLQFLFEYFSETQRNKGNFPGRFSGRQFSNSRSEMNVSTLELGDSALYLCASSLGGQGPSTDTQYFGPGTRLTVL.

This chain connects TRBV27 to TRBJ1-2; 7 bases are shared with TRBD1. CDR3 length: 15 amino acids. The germline V gene has CDR1 MNHEY and CDR2 SMNVEV (reference sequence). V shed 7 bases and J 7 bases; nucleotides not matched to a gene: 15. The CDR3 nucleotides read TGTGCCAGCAAGAGCCTCGACAGGGAATCACGTGGCTACACCTTC. Protein product: CASKSLDRESRGYTF.

CDR3 residues: CATLAGLAGSYNEQFF. The DNA for the CDR3 is TGTGCCACCCTTGCGGGGCTAGCGGGCTCCTACAATGAGCAGTTCTTC. The chain employs TRBV28 and TRBJ2-1; 8 bases align to TRBD2. Germline CDR1 MDHEN, CDR2 SYDVKM. The junction had 11 bases not matched to a gene; V was cut back by 10 bases and J by 0 bases. The CDR3 consists of 16 residues.

Notes on this clone: This sample includes further DNA sequences coding for the same CDR3. The chain is built from TRBV30 and TRBJ1-5, with TRBD1 as a possible D gene (5 bases). The CDR3 extends over 13 amino acids. V was pared by 0 bases and J by 4 bases, with 7 bases between. The germline CDR1 and CDR2 sequences are GTSNPN and SVGIG (reference sequence). The CDR3 bases are TGTGCCTGGAGTGTCCAGGGTAATCAGCCCCAGCATTTT. Translation: CAWSVQGNQPQHF.

This clone occurred a few times. The chain recombines TRBV10-3 with TRBJ1-2, with D hard to call. V gave up 0 bases and J gave up 10 bases, with 21 bases separating them. This CDR3 is built from 16 residues. Germline CDR1 reads ENHRY; CDR2 reads SYGVKD. The CDR3 DNA follows: TGTGCCATCAGTGAGTCGAGCGCTGGGTGGGGAGACTCCTACACCTTC. Translated: CAISESSAGWGDSYTF.

V gene TRBV30 combines with J gene TRBJ2-3, with 7 bases identical to TRBD2. CDR3 length equals 16 residues. Trimming removed 5 bases from V and 0 bases from J; junction bases left unmatched: 11. Germline V gives CDR1 GTSNPN, CDR2 SVGIG (reference sequence). DNA of the CDR3: TGTGCCTGGGTCTCCGCTAGCGGTTTAAGCACAGATACGCAGTATTTT. Translated, it gives CAWVSASGLSTDTQYF. The variable domain in full, completed from reference TRBV30 and TRBJ2-3, reads SQTIHQWPATLVQPVGSPLSLECTVEGTSNPNLYWYRQAAGRGLQLLFYSVGIGQISSEVPQNLSASRPQDRQFILSSKKLLLSDSGFYLCAWVSASGLSTDTQYFGPGTRLTVL.

The rearrangement links TRBV5-1 to TRBJ1-1; TRBD1 aligns across 7 bases. Looked up from germline, CDR1 is SGHRS and CDR2 is YFSETQ. The CDR3 totals 16 residues. V shed 5 bases, J shed 4 bases, and the junction held 14 bases outside the gene matches. Here the CDR3 reads CASSFFGGGSATEAFF. In nucleotides, the CDR3 is TGCGCCAGCAGTTTCTTCGGAGGGGGCAGCGCCACTGAAGCTTTCTTT.

V gene TRBV28 combines with J gene TRBJ1-5; 11 bases fit TRBD1. J lost 6 bases, V lost 6 bases, and 13 bases had no gene match. CDR3 length: 17 residues. Germline V gene lookup returns CDR1 MDHEN and CDR2 SYDVKM. DNA of the CDR3: TGTGCCAGCAGGTCCCCCGCGGGACAGGGGGTTGGTCAGCCCCAGCATTTT. Translated: CASRSPAGQGVGQPQHF.

This chain connects TRBV6-2 or TRBV6-3 to TRBJ2-3; D perhaps matches TRBD1 (6 bases). The length of the CDR3 is 15 residues. Looked up from germline, CDR1 is MNHEY and CDR2 is SVGEGT. The V end was cut by 2 bases, the J end by 0 bases, with 9 bases between. The CDR3 nucleotides read TGTGCCAGCAGTTACCAGGACAGAAGCACAGATACGCAGTATTTT. It specifies CASSYQDRSTDTQYF.

The chain has TRBV7-2 and TRBJ2-1; 11 nucleotides match TRBD2. The germline gives CDR1 SGHTA, CDR2 FQGNSA. CDR3 size: 17 residues. V was clipped by 5 bases and J by 10 bases; unmatched bases: 16. The CDR3 is CASSPQPGLAVLGEQFF. In nucleotides, the CDR3 is TGTGCCAGCAGCCCACAGCCGGGACTAGCGGTCCTAGGGGAGCAGTTCTTC.

The chain recombines TRBV4-3 with TRBJ2-2; 15 bases fit TRBD2. Trimming cost V 4 bases and J 1 base; bases outside gene matches: 4. There are 18 residues in the CDR3. Germline CDR1 and CDR2: LGHNA and YSLEER. The CDR3 here is CASSRGLAGGWNTGELFF. The CDR3 bases are TGCGCCAGCAGCCGAGGACTAGCGGGGGGGTGGAACACCGGGGAGCTGTTTTTT.

The chain employs TRBV7-9 and TRBJ2-2; D perhaps matches TRBD1 (5 bases). Trimming took off 0 bases at V and 6 bases at J, with 11 bases between the two ends. CDR1 SEHNR and CDR2 FQNEAQ come from the germline V gene (reference sequence). This CDR3 is built from 15 residues. CDR3 nucleotide sequence: TGTGCCAGCAGCTTAGCGCGGCAGGGTGCCGGGGAGCTGTTTTTT. As protein: CASSLARQGAGELFF.

This clone was detected a few times. The CDR3 sequence: CASSPRREGNIQYF. The CDR3 bases are TGTGCCAGCTCACCACGGAGGGAGGGGAACATTCAGTACTTC. This chain uses TRBV18 with TRBJ2-4, with TRBD2 identical over 7 bases. This CDR3 contains 14 residues. V was clipped by 1 base and J by 7 bases; unmatched bases: 4. Germline V gene sequence: CDR1 KGHSH, CDR2 LQKENI.

The chain is built from TRBV19 and TRBJ2-5; a weak D match, TRBD2 (6 bases). Trimming stripped 3 bases from V and 4 bases from J, with 15 bases between. Germline CDR1 and CDR2: LNHDA and SQIVND (reference sequence). This CDR3 is 15 amino acids long. CDR3 sequence (DNA): TGTGCCAGTAGTATGGTCCGGTCCGGGGGAGAGACCCAGTACTTC. Translating gives CASSMVRSGGETQYF. Complete variable domain (other parts from reference TRBV19 and TRBJ2-5): DGGITQSPKYLFRKEGQNVTLSCEQNLNHDAMYWYRQDPGQGLRLIYYSQIVNDFQKGDIAEGYSVSREKKESFPLTVTSAQKNPTAFYLCASSMVRSGGETQYFGPGTRLLVL.